The rows below give T cell receptor beta chains drawn from one sample of a study of beta chain features in type 1 diabetes. The repertoire was sequenced with immunoSEQ multiplex PCR; TCRdb's copy has only in-frame clones and lacks some. Counted here are 600,000 to 650,000 clones, less than 20% occurring once; the ten biggest clones make up about 0.086%. Material: naive CD4+ T cells from blood. The origin of the receptors is a man aged 18 to 30 in good health. Each CDR3 is given with its conserved first and last residue. Each record gives: J gene, V gene, CDR3 protein.

TRBJ1-2,TRBV6-5,CASSYSSGLTYGYTF
TRBJ2-7,TRBV5-4,CASSWAGLANEQYF
TRBJ1-6,TRBV7-2,CASSLVQGPGNSPLHF
TRBJ2-2,TRBV27,CASSGGAPNTGELFF
TRBJ1-5,TRBV9,CASSVEGTEKPQHF
TRBJ2-5,TRBV7-2,CASRRPGAGYQETQYF
TRBJ1-4,TRBV30,CAWQKQGANEKLFF
TRBJ2-1,TRBV5-1,CASRPLAGGRYNEQFF
TRBJ2-1,TRBV27,CASSSASGRASRFF
TRBJ1-1,TRBV6-1,CASSEVQFTEAFF
TRBJ1-2,TRBV7-2,CASSLTPGQGRATNYGYTF
TRBJ1-5,TRBV29-1,CSVLDGNRQPQHF
TRBJ2-7,TRBV25-1,CASGTRDSLYEQYF
TRBJ1-1,TRBV5-4,CASSPGEGTEAFF
TRBJ1-2,TRBV29-1,CSVLGQGGYGYTF